The rows below give T cell receptor beta chains drawn from one sample of a study of blood T cell repertoires in COVID-19. Sequenced by immunoSEQ multiplex PCR; TCRdb stores in-frame clones only, minus some. Of 150,000 to 180,000 clones listed, approximately 85% were seen once; the top ten hold 0.6% to 0.7%. What was sequenced was peripheral blood. These TCRs come from a man between 60 and 75 years old with COVID-19, enrolled during active disease. The CDR3 runs from the conserved cysteine through the conserved F or W. Each record gives: CDR3 protein, CDR3 DNA, V gene, clone size, D gene, J gene. A D gene is named only where the DNA matches it firmly. Clone size is given for some rows only: seen once, a few or many times, or a class if the clone is expanded.

cdr3_aa: CATSGSRLNQPQHF
cdr3_nt: TGTGCCACCTCCGGGAGCCGCCTTAATCAGCCCCAGCATTTT
v_call: TRBV19
clone_size: -
d_call: -
j_call: TRBJ1-5

cdr3_aa: CASSDLTGSSYNEQFF
cdr3_nt: TGTGCCAGCAGTGACCTGACAGGGAGCTCCTACAATGAGCAGTTCTTC
v_call: TRBV6-4
clone_size: -
d_call: TRBD1
j_call: TRBJ2-1

cdr3_aa: CASSEHSGTGGVGNTEAFF
cdr3_nt: TGCGCCAGCAGTGAGCATTCCGGGACAGGGGGCGTAGGGAACACTGAAGCTTTCTTT
v_call: TRBV10-1
clone_size: once
d_call: TRBD1
j_call: TRBJ1-1

cdr3_aa: CASSQRTGGDEKLFF
cdr3_nt: TGTGCCAGCAGCCAACGGACGGGGGGGGATGAAAAACTGTTTTTT
v_call: TRBV3-1/TRBV3-2
clone_size: -
d_call: -
j_call: TRBJ1-4

cdr3_aa: CASSPSEGGYDEQYF
cdr3_nt: TGTGCCAGCTCACCGTCCGAGGGGGGGTACGACGAGCAGTACTTC
v_call: TRBV18
clone_size: once
d_call: -
j_call: TRBJ2-7

cdr3_aa: CASSVVLTADTEAFF
cdr3_nt: TGTGCCAGCAGTGTAGTCTTAACAGCGGACACTGAAGCTTTCTTT
v_call: TRBV2
clone_size: -
d_call: -
j_call: TRBJ1-1

cdr3_aa: CASSLGGLSNQPQHF
cdr3_nt: TGTGCCAGCAGCTTAGGAGGACTGAGCAATCAGCCCCAGCATTTT
v_call: TRBV5-5
clone_size: -
d_call: -
j_call: TRBJ1-5

cdr3_aa: CASSLRDRYNEQFF
cdr3_nt: TGTGCCAGCAGCCTTCGGGACAGATACAATGAGCAGTTCTTC
v_call: TRBV7-8
clone_size: -
d_call: TRBD1
j_call: TRBJ2-1

cdr3_aa: CASSLTSGRTDYEQYF
cdr3_nt: TGCGCCAGCAGCTTGACTAGCGGGAGGACAGACTACGAGCAGTACTTC
v_call: TRBV5-1
clone_size: -
d_call: TRBD2
j_call: TRBJ2-7

cdr3_aa: CASSLQGYNSPLHF
cdr3_nt: TGTGCCAGCAGCCTACAGGGTTATAATTCACCCCTCCACTTT
v_call: TRBV7-2
clone_size: few
d_call: -
j_call: TRBJ1-6

cdr3_aa: CASSRTGEETQYF
cdr3_nt: TGTGCCAGCAGTCGGACAGGGGAAGAGACCCAGTACTTC
v_call: TRBV7-2
clone_size: many
d_call: TRBD1
j_call: TRBJ2-5

cdr3_aa: CASIRTGGTGRGYTF
cdr3_nt: TGTGCCAGTATACGGACAGGGGGCACTGGTCGTGGCTACACCTTC
v_call: TRBV19
clone_size: -
d_call: TRBD1
j_call: TRBJ1-2

cdr3_aa: CASRVREAGLSNQPQHF
cdr3_nt: TGTGCCAGCAGGGTAAGGGAGGCAGGGCTTAGCAATCAGCCCCAGCATTTT
v_call: TRBV2
clone_size: -
d_call: -
j_call: TRBJ1-5

cdr3_aa: CASSWGDGNEKLFF
cdr3_nt: TGTGCCAGCAGTTGGGGAGACGGAAATGAAAAACTGTTTTTT
v_call: TRBV6-5
clone_size: -
d_call: -
j_call: TRBJ1-4

cdr3_aa: CASSPKTGLRGGYGYTF
cdr3_nt: TGTGCCAGCAGCCCAAAGACAGGCCTTCGGGGTGGCTATGGCTACACCTTC
v_call: TRBV14
clone_size: -
d_call: -
j_call: TRBJ1-2

cdr3_aa: CASSYSAEAFF
cdr3_nt: TGTGCCAGCAGTTACTCCGCTGAAGCTTTCTTT
v_call: TRBV6-6
clone_size: -
d_call: -
j_call: TRBJ1-1

cdr3_aa: CASSEEAPGTGELFF
cdr3_nt: TGTGCCAGCAGTGAAGAGGCCCCGGGCACCGGGGAGCTGTTTTTT
v_call: TRBV6-1
clone_size: -
d_call: -
j_call: TRBJ2-2

cdr3_aa: CASSSQGAGSNQPQHF
cdr3_nt: TGTGCCAGCAGCTCACAGGGGGCGGGGAGCAATCAGCCCCAGCATTTT
v_call: TRBV6-6
clone_size: -
d_call: TRBD1
j_call: TRBJ1-5

cdr3_aa: CASATGNQPQHF
cdr3_nt: TGTGCCAGCGCGACAGGGAATCAGCCCCAGCATTTT
v_call: TRBV19
clone_size: -
d_call: TRBD1
j_call: TRBJ1-5

cdr3_aa: CASSRRESNYGYTF
cdr3_nt: TGTGCCAGCAGTCGCAGGGAATCGAACTATGGCTACACCTTC
v_call: TRBV6-6
clone_size: -
d_call: -
j_call: TRBJ1-2

cdr3_aa: CASSLVGSSYNEQFF
cdr3_nt: TGTGCCAGCAGCTTGGTGGGGAGCTCCTACAATGAGCAGTTCTTC
v_call: TRBV5-4
clone_size: -
d_call: -
j_call: TRBJ2-1

cdr3_aa: CASSHHPGTASYEQYF
cdr3_nt: TGTGCCAGCAGCCACCATCCCGGGACAGCCTCCTACGAGCAGTACTTC
v_call: TRBV3-1/TRBV3-2
clone_size: -
d_call: TRBD1
j_call: TRBJ2-7

cdr3_aa: CASSQSGPDTQYF
cdr3_nt: TGTGCCAGCAGCCAGTCGGGTCCAGATACGCAGTATTTT
v_call: TRBV3-1/TRBV3-2
clone_size: -
d_call: -
j_call: TRBJ2-3

cdr3_aa: CASSQQTGSEAFF
cdr3_nt: TGCGCCAGCAGCCAACAGACAGGGTCTGAAGCTTTCTTT
v_call: TRBV4-3
clone_size: -
d_call: TRBD1
j_call: TRBJ1-1

cdr3_aa: CATSDLGQGQETQYF
cdr3_nt: TGTGCCACCAGTGATTTGGGACAGGGTCAAGAGACCCAGTACTTC
v_call: TRBV24-1
clone_size: once
d_call: TRBD1
j_call: TRBJ2-5

cdr3_aa: CASSLVQEQFF
cdr3_nt: TGTGCCAGCAGCTTGGTGCAGGAGCAGTTCTTC
v_call: TRBV5-4
clone_size: -
d_call: -
j_call: TRBJ2-1

cdr3_aa: CASSLVTDRGSGNTIYF
cdr3_nt: TGTGCCAGCAGCTTAGTGACGGACAGGGGGTCTGGAAACACCATATATTTT
v_call: TRBV7-8
clone_size: -
d_call: TRBD1
j_call: TRBJ1-3

cdr3_aa: CSSTRARVDEQFF
cdr3_nt: TGCAGCTCGACTAGGGCTAGGGTCGATGAGCAGTTCTTC
v_call: TRBV29-1
clone_size: -
d_call: -
j_call: TRBJ2-1

cdr3_aa: CASSRKTSGQGSTEAFF
cdr3_nt: TGTGCCAGCAGCCGAAAAACCTCGGGACAGGGATCGACTGAAGCTTTCTTT
v_call: TRBV7-9
clone_size: -
d_call: TRBD1
j_call: TRBJ1-1

cdr3_aa: CASSLGQTTNEKLFF
cdr3_nt: TGCGCCAGCAGCTTGGGCCAGACAACTAATGAAAAACTGTTTTTT
v_call: TRBV5-1
clone_size: -
d_call: -
j_call: TRBJ1-4

cdr3_aa: CASSQDLVGTGMYGYTF
cdr3_nt: TGCGCCAGCAGCCAAGATCTCGTGGGGACAGGGATGTATGGCTACACCTTC
v_call: TRBV4-3
clone_size: -
d_call: TRBD1
j_call: TRBJ1-2

cdr3_aa: CASSWGPAGGTDTQYF
cdr3_nt: TGTGCCAGCAGCTGGGGGCCCGCAGGGGGCACAGATACGCAGTATTTT
v_call: TRBV7-2
clone_size: few
d_call: -
j_call: TRBJ2-3

cdr3_aa: CASSIRGEKLFF
cdr3_nt: TGTGCCAGCAGCATACGCGGGGAAAAACTGTTTTTT
v_call: TRBV6-5
clone_size: -
d_call: -
j_call: TRBJ1-4

cdr3_aa: CASSLGTAGGYTF
cdr3_nt: TGCGCCAGCAGCTTGGGGACTGCGGGTGGCTACACCTTC
v_call: TRBV5-1
clone_size: -
d_call: -
j_call: TRBJ1-2

cdr3_aa: CSVGASAFYNEQFF
cdr3_nt: TGCAGCGTTGGGGCTAGCGCCTTTTACAATGAGCAGTTCTTC
v_call: TRBV29-1
clone_size: -
d_call: -
j_call: TRBJ2-1

cdr3_aa: CASSPRSAAERQETQYF
cdr3_nt: TGTGCCAGCTCACCGAGATCGGCAGCGGAAAGACAAGAGACCCAGTACTTC
v_call: TRBV18
clone_size: few
d_call: -
j_call: TRBJ2-5

cdr3_aa: CASSQSGTVNTEAFF
cdr3_nt: TGCGCCAGCAGTCAATCCGGCACAGTGAACACTGAAGCTTTCTTT
v_call: TRBV23-1
clone_size: -
d_call: -
j_call: TRBJ1-1

cdr3_aa: CAWSRTGTGGSFANQPQHF
cdr3_nt: TGTGCCTGGAGTCGAACAGGGACAGGGGGGTCGTTTGCCAATCAGCCCCAGCATTTT
v_call: TRBV30
clone_size: few
d_call: TRBD1
j_call: TRBJ1-5

cdr3_aa: CATSAGRGKASGLYNEQFF
cdr3_nt: TGTGCCACCAGTGCCGGCAGGGGAAAGGCTAGCGGGTTGTACAATGAGCAGTTCTTC
v_call: TRBV24-1
clone_size: -
d_call: TRBD2
j_call: TRBJ2-1

cdr3_aa: CASSFGTGVNSPLHF
cdr3_nt: TGTGCCAGCAGCTTCGGGACAGGGGTTAATTCACCCCTCCACTTT
v_call: TRBV7-2
clone_size: -
d_call: TRBD1
j_call: TRBJ1-6

cdr3_aa: CASSLSGQGAYLSQPQHF
cdr3_nt: TGTGCCAGCAGCCTCTCCGGACAGGGGGCATACCTTAGTCAGCCCCAGCATTTT
v_call: TRBV7-9
clone_size: -
d_call: TRBD1
j_call: TRBJ1-5